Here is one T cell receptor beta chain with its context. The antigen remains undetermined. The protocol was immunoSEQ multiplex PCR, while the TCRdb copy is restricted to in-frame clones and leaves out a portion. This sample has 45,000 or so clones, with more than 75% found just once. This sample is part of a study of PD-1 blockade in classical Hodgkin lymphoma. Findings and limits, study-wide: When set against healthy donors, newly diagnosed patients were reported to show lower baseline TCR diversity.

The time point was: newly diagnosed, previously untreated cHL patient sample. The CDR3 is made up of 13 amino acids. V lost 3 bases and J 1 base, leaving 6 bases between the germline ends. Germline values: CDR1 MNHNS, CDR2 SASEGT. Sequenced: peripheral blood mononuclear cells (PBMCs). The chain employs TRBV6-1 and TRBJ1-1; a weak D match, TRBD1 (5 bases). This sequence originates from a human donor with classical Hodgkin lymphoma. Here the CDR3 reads CASSETANTEAFF. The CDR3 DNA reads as TGTGCCAGCAGTGAGACAGCGAACACTGAAGCTTTCTTT.